This T cell receptor (beta chain) was retrieved from a study of T-cell memory formation after mild COVID-19. TCRdb recomputed calls from the 5' RACE reads with MiXCR, one row per CDR3 protein. This sample has 200,000 to 300,000 distinct CDR3 sequences, with about a sixth found just once. Sequenced sample: PBMCs or a T cell subset sorted from them (not recorded which). The source is a young man who had mild COVID-19 (a few samples of this study predate the infection). Cell type and time point are not known.

The chain's CDR3 is CSARDSGGPGTQYF. The CDR3 nucleotides read TGCAGTGCTAGAGATAGCGGGGGCCCTGGGACCCAGTACTTC. This rearrangement joins TRBV20-1 to TRBJ2-5, with TRBD2 matching 9 bases. The V gene end was trimmed by 0 bases and the J gene end by 7 bases; junction bases not matched to a gene: 6. Looked up from germline, CDR1 is DFQATT and CDR2 is SNEGSKA (reference sequence). This CDR3 comprises 14 residues.